This entry concerns a single TCR beta chain. The sample is drawn from a study of blood T cell repertoires in COVID-19. About the research overall: Donors in the United States, Italy and Spain gave samples during acute or convalescent COVID-19. PBMCs, B-cell-depleted T cells, or T cells provided the cDNA or gDNA that made up the material.

Authors' data handling: Cell counts per sample came from amplifying reference gene primers. Only in-frame clones appear in the TCRdb table, and some are missing; sequencing was by immunoSEQ multiplex PCR. Clonal size and the V and J genes are those of that table, whereas D and trimming came from the DNA. The sample carries fewer than 300,000 clones, roughly 88% recorded once. This CDR3 has 14 residues. Per the germline V gene, CDR1 is SGHAT and CDR2 is FQNNGV. V was clipped by 0 bases and J by 4 bases, with 8 bases between them. The chain couples TRBV11-2 to TRBJ2-3; the D is unclear. The source is a woman aged 25 to 39 with acute or convalescent COVID-19. The specimen was peripheral blood. CDR3 DNA sequence: TGTGCCAGCAGCTTAGATCTTTTGTCAGATACGCAGTATTTT. This sequence encodes CASSLDLLSDTQYF.